Below, 21 T cell receptor beta chains from the same sample are listed, as sequenced in a study of identical twins. TCRdb re-called the 5' RACE reads through MiXCR, storing one row per CDR3 protein. Among under 350,000 distinct CDR3 sequences, roughly 10% were seen once, and the ten largest hold 5.5% to 9%. This sample also appeared in a second study, on yellow fever vaccine responses in identical twins.

Sample: CD8+ T cells sorted from blood. The origin of the receptors is a woman aged 18-29 years in good health.

This clonotype showed up many times. The rearrangement joins TRBV5-6 to TRBJ2-1; 8 nucleotides match TRBD1. After removal of 3 bases from V and 7 bases from J, the junction contained 9 bases not matched to a gene. The CDR3 extends over 15 amino acids. Germline V gene sequence: CDR1 SGHDT, CDR2 YYEEEE. CDR3 DNA sequence: TGTGCCAGCAGCTGGGAAATTACAGGGGGAAATGAGCAGTTCTTC. It is translated as CASSWEITGGNEQFF. The full variable domain, with the rest looked up from reference TRBV5-6 and TRBJ2-1, is DAGVTQSPTHLIKTRGQQVTLRCSPKSGHDTVSWYQQALGQGPQFIFQYYEEEERQRGNFPDRFSGHQFPNYSSELNVNALLLGDSALYLCASSWEITGGNEQFFGPGTRLTVL.

Many counts were recorded for this clonotype. V usage is TRBV6-2 or TRBV6-3 and J usage is TRBJ2-7; 9 positions match TRBD2. The CDR3 extends over 12 amino acids. After removal of 8 bases from V and 3 bases from J, the junction contained 2 bases not matched to a gene. Germline V gene lookup returns CDR1 MNHEY and CDR2 SVGEGT. The CDR3 protein is CASSSGNYEQYF. The CDR3 DNA is TGTGCCAGCTCTAGCGGGAACTACGAGCAGTACTTC.

Many counts were recorded for this clonotype. The chain links TRBV7-3 to TRBJ2-3, with D tentatively TRBD1 or TRBD2 (5 bases each). This CDR3 is built from 16 residues. From germline, CDR1 is SGHTA and CDR2 FQGTGA. V was cut by 5 bases and J by 9 bases, with 24 bases left in between. The CDR3: CASSPTSYGAKVTQYF. The CDR3 DNA follows: TGTGCCAGCAGCCCCACGTCCTACGGGGCGAAGGTGACGCAGTATTTT.

Points on this clonotype: Just one base apart from a much larger clone, this may be a read error. This chain links TRBV5-4 with TRBJ2-7; D is unclear. The CDR3 is made up of 13 amino acids. Trimming shortened V by 2 bases and J by 0 bases, and 6 bases separated the two germline ends. The germline V gene has CDR1 SGHNT and CDR2 YYREEE (reference sequence). CDR3 bases: TGTGCCAGCAGCTTCGGGCACTCCTACGAGCAGTACTTC. Translated: CASSFGHSYEQYF. Based on the CDR3 plus reference TRBV5-4 and TRBJ2-7, the full variable domain is ETGVTQSPTHLIKTRGQQVTLRCSSQSGHNTVSWYQQALGQGPQFIFQYYREEENGRGNFPPRFSGLQFPNYSSELNVNALELDDSALYLCASSFGHSYEQYFGPGTRLTVT.

On this clonotype itself: This clone may be a read error of a much larger clone one base away. The chain carries TRBV27 and TRBJ2-2, with a possible D match to TRBD2 (5 bases). This CDR3 contains 14 residues. The V gene's germline CDR1 is MNHEY and CDR2 SMNVEV (reference sequence). CDR3 residues: CATSYGANTGELVF. The CDR3 DNA is TGTGCCACCAGTTATGGAGCGAACACCGGGGAGCTGGTTTTT.

On this clonotype: The junction departs from the called germline gene at one end, perhaps through a read error. The rearrangement uses TRBV27 and TRBJ2-5; D is unclear. The germline V gene encodes CDR1 MNHEY and CDR2 SMNVEV (reference sequence). The CDR3 has 12 residues. CDR3 protein: CASSLTEETRYF. The CDR3 coding sequence is TGTGCCAGCAGTTTAACAGAAGAGACCCGGTACTTC.

This clonotype came up many times. This chain connects TRBV14 to TRBJ1-5, with 8 bases identical to TRBD1. There are 18 residues in the CDR3. From germline, CDR1 is SGHDN and CDR2 FVKESK. J was trimmed by 2 bases and V by 3 bases; bases with no gene match: 12. The CDR3 nucleotides read TGTGCCAGCAGCCACGCCTTACAGGGGGATAAGGGCAATCAGCCCCAGCATTTT. This gives the protein CASSHALQGDKGNQPQHF. The full variable domain, in which reference TRBV14 and TRBJ1-5 provide the parts outside the CDR3, is EAGVTQFPSHSVIEKGQTVTLRCDPISGHDNLYWYRRVMGKEIKFLLHFVKESKQDESGMPNNRFLAERTGGTYSTLKVQPAELEDSGVYFCASSHALQGDKGNQPQHFGDGTRLSIL.

This clonotype was counted a few times. CDR3 residues: CSVVDGSGKNIQYF. CDR3 coding DNA: TGCAGCGTTGTAGATGGTTCCGGCAAAAACATTCAGTACTTC. The chain couples TRBV29-1 to TRBJ2-4, with no clear D. CDR3 length: 14 amino acids. Germline assignment: CDR1 SQVTM and CDR2 ANQGSEA. Trimming pared 4 bases from V and 3 bases from J, leaving 13 bases between.

The CDR3 DNA reads TGCAGTGCTAGAGATCGAGGGGCAGGGAACAATGAGCAGTTCTTC. Translating gives CSARDRGAGNNEQFF. This chain joins TRBV20-1 and TRBJ2-1; TRBD1 or TRBD2 may be the D gene (5 bases each). The ends were cut back, 0 bases at V and 5 bases at J, with 14 bases in the middle. Germline values: CDR1 DFQATT, CDR2 SNEGSKA (reference sequence). This CDR3 contains 15 residues.

This chain connects TRBV5-1 to TRBJ2-1; tentative D call: TRBD1 (5 bases). Germline assignment: CDR1 SGHRS and CDR2 YFSETQ. Trimming stripped 0 bases from V and 7 bases from J, with 17 bases between. The CDR3 covers 16 residues. CDR3 sequence reads: CASSLGAAPPGNEQFF. CDR3 sequence (DNA): TGCGCCAGCAGCTTGGGGGCGGCTCCTCCAGGGAATGAGCAGTTCTTC.

V usage is TRBV11-2 and J usage is TRBJ2-3, with TRBD2 matching over 12 bases. With 2 bases clipped from V and 8 bases from J, the junction kept 5 bases outside the gene matches. CDR3 size: 15 residues. From germline, CDR1 is SGHAT and CDR2 FQNNGV. CDR3 sequence: CASSLLSTSGGTQYF. Written as DNA, the CDR3 is TGTGCCAGCAGCTTACTATCGACTAGCGGGGGTACGCAGTATTTT.

The chain uses TRBV30 and TRBJ2-2; D call uncertain. This CDR3 comprises 14 residues. The V gene's germline CDR1 is GTSNPN and CDR2 SVGIG (reference sequence). Trimming took 1 base from V and 0 from J, leaving 6 bases between them. CDR3 region: CAWSGRSNTGELFF. DNA of the CDR3: TGTGCCTGGAGTGGCAGGTCGAACACCGGGGAGCTGTTTTTT.

This clonotype was seen repeatedly, ten times or more. The chain combines TRBV7-9 with TRBJ2-5; 9 bases agree with TRBD1. CDR3 size: 13 residues. J was trimmed by 5 bases and V by 5 bases; bases with no gene match: 3. Germline V CDR1 and CDR2: SEHNR, FQNEAQ (reference sequence). CDR3 nucleotide sequence: TGTGCCAGCAGCCCGACAGGGGGGGAGACCCAGTACTTC. Amino acids: CASSPTGGETQYF.

This clonotype was seen many times. The chain is built from TRBV29-1 and TRBJ2-7, with a tentative D call TRBD1 (6 bases). Germline V gene lookup returns CDR1 SQVTM and CDR2 ANQGSEA. The CDR3 contains 13 residues. Deletions cut 6 bases from V and 3 bases from J, with 15 bases between. This CDR3 is CSVNLRDNYEQYF. The DNA of the CDR3 is TGCAGCGTCAATCTCCGGGACAACTACGAGCAGTACTTC.

This clonotype was seen many times. This chain connects TRBV7-2 to TRBJ2-7, with 7 bases matching TRBD1. The CDR3 length is 13 residues. Germline lookup yields CDR1 SGHTA and CDR2 FQGNSA. Trimming removed 6 bases from V and 6 bases from J; junction bases left unmatched: 8. The CDR3 bases are TGTGCCAGCAGGTCGACAGGGAATCCCGAGCAGTACTTC. This gives the protein CASRSTGNPEQYF.

Comments on this clonotype: This sequence may be a read error, since a much larger clone differs from it by one base. The rearrangement joins TRBV25-1 to TRBJ2-7; 14 bases match TRBD2. V lost 8 bases and J lost 6; bases outside the gene matches: 9. CDR3 length: 15 amino acids. CDR1 is MGHDK and CDR2 is SYGVNS in the germline V gene. CDR3 sequence reads: CASCGGLAGDGEQYF. The CDR3, as DNA: TGTGCCAGCTGTGGGGGACTAGCGGGAGACGGCGAGCAGTACTTC.

This clonotype was counted only a few times. The V gene is TRBV6-4, the J gene TRBJ1-1; D unresolved. The germline CDR1 and CDR2 sequences are MRHNA and SNTAGT. This CDR3 has 13 residues. Deletions cut 0 bases from V and 11 bases from J, with 13 bases between. The CDR3 DNA reads as TGTGCCAGCAGTGACTCGTACGCTAGCAGGGCTTTCTTT. Encoded protein: CASSDSYASRAFF.

This chain links TRBV5-1 with TRBJ2-3; 7 nucleotides match TRBD2. Looked up from germline, CDR1 is SGHRS and CDR2 is YFSETQ. CDR3 length equals 17 residues. V lost 4 bases and J lost 2; bases outside the gene matches: 13. The CDR3 here is CASSPRVRGLITDTQYF. CDR3 coding DNA: TGCGCCAGCAGCCCAAGGGTGCGGGGACTAATCACAGATACGCAGTATTTT.

The CDR3 sequence is CASSVDPMNTEAFF. CDR3 nucleotide sequence: TGTGCCAGCAGCGTAGACCCAATGAACACTGAAGCTTTCTTT. J is TRBJ1-1 and V is TRBV9; D is undetermined. CDR3 size: 14 residues. V lost 0 bases and J 0 bases, leaving 6 bases between the germline ends. CDR1 and CDR2 (germline): SGDLS, YYNGEE.

The genes are TRBV5-5 and TRBJ2-7, with 7 bases fitting TRBD1. The CDR3 contains 15 residues. Trimming took 5 bases from V and 3 from J; bases not matched to a gene: 11. The germline V gene has CDR1 SGHKS and CDR2 YYEKEE (reference sequence). CDR3 bases: TGTGCCAGCAGTTTTTCCGGGACAGCTGACTACGAGCAGTACTTC. Protein product: CASSFSGTADYEQYF.

This clonotype was recorded at least ten times. V gene TRBV29-1 combines with J gene TRBJ2-7; 8 nucleotides agree with TRBD1. There are 14 residues in the CDR3. Trimming at V came to 3 bases and at J to 2 bases, leaving 6 bases not matched to a gene. The germline V gene has CDR1 SQVTM and CDR2 ANQGSEA. CDR3 nucleotides: TGCAGCGTTGAGGCAACGGACAGGGCCTACGAGCAGTACTTC. Encoded protein: CSVEATDRAYEQYF.